A single sample gave rise to the 24 T cell receptor beta chains below, sequenced in a study of cytomegalovirus exposure and HLA in healthy donors. The primer mix had 60 Vbeta and 13 Jbeta primers. TCRdb's table, derived via immunoSEQ multiplex PCR, lists solely in-frame clones and lacks some. The sample has roughly 150,000 clones, around four fifths seen once; the top ten hold more than 2%. Sequencing input: PBMCs. All receptors come from a boy under 10 years old in good health and CMV-seronegative.

In this sample, this clone turned up once. In DNA form, the CDR3 reads TGTGCCAGCAACCCGTCCCCCGGGACAGACTATGGCTACACCTTC. This encodes CASNPSPGTDYGYTF. The chain recombines TRBV6-5 with TRBJ1-2, with 7 positions matching TRBD1. The V and J ends lost 7 bases and 3 bases, in that order; junction bases with no gene match: 11. Germline lookup yields CDR1 MNHEY and CDR2 SVGAGI. This CDR3 contains 15 residues.

The chain carries TRBV4-1 and TRBJ1-2; 12 bases line up with TRBD1. This CDR3 is 16 amino acids long. After removal of 0 bases from V and 4 bases from J, the junction contained 3 bases not matched to a gene. From germline, CDR1 is MGHRA and CDR2 YSYEKL. The CDR3 here is CASSQDSGQGAYGYTF. The CDR3 DNA reads as TGCGCCAGCAGCCAAGATTCGGGACAGGGGGCCTATGGCTACACCTTC.

The gene calls are TRBV7-8 and TRBJ2-3, with 7 bases that match TRBD1. This CDR3 region has 15 residues. The trim removed 5 bases at V and 3 bases at J, leaving 8 bases unmatched. Germline CDR1 SGHVS, CDR2 FQNEAQ. CDR3 DNA: TGTGCCAGCAGCGACAGGGTCCGTCCGACAGATACGCAGTATTTT. Encoded protein: CASSDRVRPTDTQYF. Looking up the rest from reference TRBV7-8 and TRBJ2-3 gives the full variable domain: GAGVSQSPRYKVAKRGQDVALRCDPISGHVSLFWYQQALGQGPEFLTYFQNEAQLDKSGLPSDRFFAERPEGSVSTLKIQRTQQEDSAVYLCASSDRVRPTDTQYFGPGTRLTVL.

The gene calls are TRBV4-2 and TRBJ2-1; the D gene is possibly TRBD2 (5 bases). The V end was cut by 1 base, the J end by 1 base, with 11 bases between. CDR1 is LGHNA, CDR2 YNFKEQ, per germline. The CDR3 covers 16 residues. The CDR3 spells CASSQALRGSYNEQFF. The CDR3 nucleotides read TGTGCCAGCAGCCAAGCTCTCCGGGGATCCTACAATGAGCAGTTCTTC.

V gene TRBV19 combines with J gene TRBJ2-7, with TRBD2 as a possible D gene (5 bases). Trimming stripped 5 bases from V and 2 bases from J, with 10 bases between. The CDR3 runs 13 residues. Per germline, CDR1 LNHDA and CDR2 SQIVND (reference sequence). CDR3 residues: CASSQVGTYEQYF. As DNA, the CDR3 is TGTGCCAGTAGTCAGGTCGGGACCTACGAGCAGTACTTC.

V gene TRBV7-2 combines with J gene TRBJ1-4; D is perhaps TRBD1 (5 bases). This CDR3 spans 16 amino acids. The germline gives CDR1 SGHTA, CDR2 FQGNSA. V was cut by 1 base and J by 6 bases, with 15 bases left in between. The CDR3 DNA follows: TGTGCCAGCAGCTTAGTTGCGGGGGGTGGGGATGAAAAACTGTTTTTT. This sequence encodes CASSLVAGGGDEKLFF.

This chain joins TRBV6-1 and TRBJ2-7; maybe TRBD2 (5 bases). V was pared by 4 bases and J by 3 bases, with 22 bases between. This CDR3 comprises 17 residues. Germline CDR1 reads MNHNS; CDR2 reads SASEGT. The CDR3 loop is CASSGVLGERVFYEQYF. CDR3 bases: TGTGCCAGCAGTGGAGTCCTCGGGGAAAGGGTCTTCTACGAGCAGTACTTC.

The rearrangement links TRBV4-3 to TRBJ1-1; D gene ambiguous. CDR3 length: 14 amino acids. Germline CDR1 reads LGHNA; CDR2 reads YSLEER. V lost 2 bases and J 4 bases, leaving 11 bases between the germline ends. DNA for the CDR3: TGCGCCAGCAGCCAACCCCGTCAGGCCACTGAAGCTTTCTTT. Residues: CASSQPRQATEAFF.

The rearrangement joins TRBV11-2 to TRBJ1-2, with TRBD1 matching 7 bases. Germline CDR1 is SGHAT and CDR2 is FQNNGV. The V and J ends lost 5 bases and 4 bases, in that order; junction bases with no gene match: 7. The CDR3 sequence is 14 residues long. As DNA, the CDR3 is TGTGCCAGCAGCCTACCGACAGGGATCTATGGCTACACCTTC. It is translated as CASSLPTGIYGYTF.

The chain joins TRBV7-8 to TRBJ1-5; 11 nucleotides line up with TRBD1. J lost 6 bases, V lost 4 bases, and 8 bases had no gene match. CDR3 length equals 16 residues. CDR1 is SGHVS, CDR2 FQNEAQ, per germline. The CDR3 DNA is TGTGCCAGCAGCTCGGACAGGGGGCGTAGGGGTCAGCCCCAGCATTTT. It codes for CASSSDRGRRGQPQHF. The whole variable domain, remainder taken from reference TRBV7-8 and TRBJ1-5, is GAGVSQSPRYKVAKRGQDVALRCDPISGHVSLFWYQQALGQGPEFLTYFQNEAQLDKSGLPSDRFFAERPEGSVSTLKIQRTQQEDSAVYLCASSSDRGRRGQPQHFGDGTRLSIL.

The J gene is TRBJ2-5, the V gene TRBV5-1, with TRBD2 identical over 9 bases. CDR3 length: 19 amino acids. Looked up from germline, CDR1 is SGHRS and CDR2 is YFSETQ. The V gene end was trimmed by 1 base and the J gene end by 4 bases; junction bases not matched to a gene: 17. The DNA of the CDR3 is TGCGCCAGCAGCTTGTACGGTTCTGTTAGCGGGGGTTATCGAGAGACCCAGTACTTC. Translating gives CASSLYGSVSGGYRETQYF. The variable domain in full, completed from reference TRBV5-1 and TRBJ2-5, reads KAGVTQTPRYLIKTRGQQVTLSCSPISGHRSVSWYQQTPGQGLQFLFEYFSETQRNKGNFPGRFSGRQFSNSRSEMNVSTLELGDSALYLCASSLYGSVSGGYRETQYFGPGTRLLVL.

The V gene is TRBV30, the J gene TRBJ1-2; D uncertain. The length of the CDR3 is 12 residues. With 4 bases removed from V and 6 bases from J, the gap between germline ends came to 12 bases. CDR1 and CDR2 from the germline V gene are GTSNPN and SVGIG (reference sequence). The CDR3 DNA follows: TGTGCCTGGACGTTAAGAGTTGATGGCTACACCTTC. The encoded protein is CAWTLRVDGYTF.

The chain employs TRBV30 and TRBJ1-5; D may be TRBD1 (6 bases). CDR1 GTSNPN and CDR2 SVGIG come from the germline V gene (reference sequence). Trimming stripped 0 bases from V and 9 bases from J, with 18 bases between. The CDR3 has 15 residues. CDR3 in DNA: TGTGCCTGGAGTGTAAGGACAGCCAGCATTTGGCCCCAGCATTTT. Translation: CAWSVRTASIWPQHF.

This chain uses TRBV6-5 with TRBJ1-6, with unresolved D. From germline, CDR1 is MNHEY and CDR2 SVGAGI. The CDR3 extends over 14 amino acids. V was pared by 5 bases and J by 7 bases, with 12 bases between. The CDR3 loop is CASSPRGNNSPLHF. The CDR3, as DNA: TGTGCCAGCAGTCCCCGGGGAAACAATTCACCCCTCCACTTT.

The rearrangement links TRBV11-2 to TRBJ1-1; TRBD1 matches at 8 bases. In germline, CDR1 is SGHAT, CDR2 FQNNGV. Trimming removed 4 bases from V and 0 bases from J; junction bases left unmatched: 4. This CDR3 region has 15 residues. The CDR3 DNA is TGTGCCAGCAGCTCCACGGGACAGGTGAACACTGAAGCTTTCTTT. Amino acids: CASSSTGQVNTEAFF.

The V gene is TRBV5-1, the J gene TRBJ2-7, with D possibly TRBD1 on 6 matching bases. Between the trimmed V and J ends, which lost 2 bases and 2 bases, there was a span of 14 bases. The CDR3 sequence is 15 residues long. In germline, CDR1 is SGHRS, CDR2 YFSETQ. CDR3 DNA: TGCGCCAGCAGCTTACAGGGCGGTGACGCCTACGAGCAGTACTTC. As protein: CASSLQGGDAYEQYF.

The chain has TRBV14 and TRBJ2-7; 9 bases are a match to TRBD2. There are 15 residues in the CDR3. Germline V gene lookup returns CDR1 SGHDN and CDR2 FVKESK. The V gene end was trimmed by 3 bases and the J gene end by 1 base; junction bases not matched to a gene: 4. The CDR3 DNA sequence: TGTGCCAGCAGCCATTTTCTAGCGGGGTCCTACGAGCAGTACTTC. It is translated as CASSHFLAGSYEQYF.

V usage is TRBV27 and J usage is TRBJ2-2, with D uncertain. Deletions cut 6 bases from V and 0 bases from J, with 11 bases between. Germline CDR1 reads MNHEY; CDR2 reads SMNVEV (reference sequence). CDR3 length: 15 amino acids. The CDR3 bases are TGTGCCAGCAGCCCACTAAAGACGAACACCGGGGAGCTGTTTTTT. Its translation: CASSPLKTNTGELFF.

The J gene is TRBJ1-5, the V gene TRBV6-6; 7 nucleotides match TRBD1. The V and J ends lost 9 bases and 2 bases, in that order; junction bases with no gene match: 4. The V gene's germline CDR1 is MNHNY and CDR2 SVGAGI (reference sequence). This CDR3 contains 13 residues. The CDR3 DNA sequence: TGTGCCAGTGTCGGGACAGGCAATCAGCCCCAGCATTTT. Protein product: CASVGTGNQPQHF.

This clone was seen just once. The chain employs TRBV29-1 and TRBJ2-1; D gene unclear. CDR1 and CDR2 from the germline V gene are SQVTM and ANQGSEA. The ends were cut back, 7 bases at V and 5 bases at J, with 18 bases in the middle. CDR3 length: 14 residues. The chain's CDR3 is CSALRPGIDNEQFF. CDR3 in DNA: TGCAGCGCCCTCCGTCCGGGTATAGACAATGAGCAGTTCTTC.

For the CDR3, the DNA is TGTGCCAGCAGCTTCGACAGGGTCAACAATGAGCAGTTCTTC. Translating it yields CASSFDRVNNEQFF. V and J are TRBV7-2 and TRBJ2-1; 7 positions agree with TRBD1. The CDR3 spans 14 residues. CDR1 is SGHTA, CDR2 FQGNSA, per germline. The V segment lost 3 bases and the J segment 5 bases; nucleotides outside the gene matches: 4.

DNA for the CDR3: TGTGCCAGCAGTTTAGGAGGGGGCGCGGCAGATACGCAGTATTTT. Its translation: CASSLGGGAADTQYF. The chain combines TRBV28 with TRBJ2-3; D may be TRBD1 (7 bases). The V end lost 2 bases, the J end lost 4 bases, and 13 bases lay between the germline ends. The CDR3 has 15 amino acids. Germline lookup yields CDR1 MDHEN and CDR2 SYDVKM.

The chain combines TRBV18 with TRBJ2-7, with TRBD1 matching 8 bases. The germline V gene has CDR1 KGHSH and CDR2 LQKENI. The J segment lost 10 bases and the V segment lost 6 bases, leaving 5 bases of the junction unmatched. CDR3 length equals 11 residues. The CDR3 DNA sequence: TGTGCCAGCTCGGCAGGGGGCGAACAGTACTTC. Translation: CASSAGGEQYF.

The chain has TRBV6-1 and TRBJ1-3, with D uncertain. Germline assignment: CDR1 MNHNS and CDR2 SASEGT. The CDR3 runs to 11 residues. Trimming removed 9 bases at V and 2 bases at J, with 5 bases between. The CDR3 spells CASQAGNTIYF. CDR3 coding DNA: TGTGCCAGTCAGGCTGGAAACACCATATATTTT.